The T cell receptor beta chain described here comes from a study of tissue T cells after allogeneic stem cell transplantation. Points from the study as a whole: In patients and mice, blood and spleen missed much of tissue repertoire.

With 0 bases removed from V and 5 bases from J, the gap between germline ends came to 9 bases. The length of the CDR3 is 15 residues. Germline V CDR1 and CDR2: SGHDT, YYEEEE. Sequencing was performed with immunoSEQ multiplex PCR; in TCRdb, only in-frame clones are kept and a portion is missing. The repertoire holds roughly 4,000 clones, with approximately 72% as singletons. A word on this clone: The antigen is unknown.

This TCR derives from a male donor aged 60 or over with lung cancer. This sequence joins TRBV5-6 and TRBJ2-6; D is perhaps TRBD2 (5 bases). The starting material was left colon tissue, obtained at autopsy. CDR3 sequence reads: CASSLGRRRANVLTF. The CDR3 nucleotides read TGTGCCAGCAGCTTGGGGAGGCGTAGGGCCAACGTCCTGACTTTC.